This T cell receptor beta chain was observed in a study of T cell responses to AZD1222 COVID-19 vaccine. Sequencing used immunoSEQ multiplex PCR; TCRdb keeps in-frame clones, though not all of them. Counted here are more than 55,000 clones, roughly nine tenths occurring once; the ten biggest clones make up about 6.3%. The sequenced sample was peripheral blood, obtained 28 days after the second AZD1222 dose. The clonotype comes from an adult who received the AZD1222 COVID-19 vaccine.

The CDR3 nucleotides read TGTGCCAGCAGCGCCCCCCCTCGCGGGGGGGCCGCTGGGGCCAACGTCCTGACTTTC. Translating gives CASSAPPRGGAAGANVLTF. V gene TRBV7-6 combines with J gene TRBJ2-6, with 9 bases fitting TRBD2. CDR3 length equals 19 residues. V shed 5 bases, J shed 2 bases, and the junction held 13 bases outside the gene matches. From germline, CDR1 is SGHVS and CDR2 FNYEAQ.